Included here is one TCR beta chain sequence, with context. The sample belongs to a study of shared clonotypes between healthy human individuals. On the study more broadly: The study drew on two women and a few men aged 18 to 49 as donors. CD4 naive and CD4 memory each took three plates per donor, while CD8 naive took two and CD8 memory one.

Germline V gene data show CDR1 as MNHEY and CDR2 as SMNVEV (reference sequence). V lost 8 bases, J lost 4 bases, and 11 bases stayed unmatched. The CDR3 sequence is 16 residues long. The naive CD8 fraction comprised CD45RO-negative cells positively selected for CCR7 and excluded terminally differentiated effector memory CD45RA+ cells. Using immunoSEQ multiplex PCR, the repertoire was profiled, and TCRdb retains in-frame clones only, with some absent. The data contain around 1.9 million clones, around 93% of them singletons. The source of this sequence is a man in his late teens or twenties in good health. Some clones in this sample may be carry-over from other donors' samples. V and J are TRBV27 and TRBJ2-1; 10 nucleotides line up with TRBD1. Sequencing was done on a sample of naive CD8+ T cells from PBMCs. In DNA form, the CDR3 reads TGTGCCAGCTCGACAGCGGGACAGGGGTCGTACAATGAGCAGTTCTTC. Translating gives CASSTAGQGSYNEQFF.